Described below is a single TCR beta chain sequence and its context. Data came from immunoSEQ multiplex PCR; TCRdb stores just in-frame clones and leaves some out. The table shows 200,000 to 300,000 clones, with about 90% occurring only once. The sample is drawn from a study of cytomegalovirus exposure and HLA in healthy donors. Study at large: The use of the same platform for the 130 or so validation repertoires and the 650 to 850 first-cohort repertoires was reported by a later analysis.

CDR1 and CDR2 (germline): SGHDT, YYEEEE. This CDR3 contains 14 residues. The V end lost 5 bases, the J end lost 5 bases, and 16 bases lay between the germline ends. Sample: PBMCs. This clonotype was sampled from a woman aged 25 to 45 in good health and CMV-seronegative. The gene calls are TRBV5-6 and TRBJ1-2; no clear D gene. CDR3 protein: CASRQRRNPYGYTF. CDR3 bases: TGTGCCAGCAGACAGCGCAGGAATCCATATGGCTACACCTTC. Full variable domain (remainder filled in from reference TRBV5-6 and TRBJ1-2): DAGVTQSPTHLIKTRGQQVTLRCSPKSGHDTVSWYQQALGQGPQFIFQYYEEEERQRGNFPDRFSGHQFPNYSSELNVNALLLGDSALYLCASRQRRNPYGYTFGSGTRLTVV.